A single sample is the source of the 19 T cell receptor beta chains below, sequenced in a study of cytomegalovirus exposure and HLA in healthy donors. Sequencing was performed with immunoSEQ multiplex PCR; in TCRdb, only in-frame clones are kept and a portion is missing. The repertoire holds around 160,000 clones, with roughly 89% as singletons. Sequenced: PBMCs. All receptors come from a woman between 18 and 29 years old in good health and CMV-seropositive.

CDR3 amino acids: CASSSTRTGRAFF. CDR3 in DNA: TGTGCCAGCAGTTCGACCAGGACAGGGCGCGCTTTCTTT. The chain has TRBV27 and TRBJ1-1, with 8 bases identical to TRBD1. J was trimmed by 11 bases and V by 4 bases; bases with no gene match: 9. The CDR3 is made up of 13 amino acids. Germline V gene data show CDR1 as MNHEY and CDR2 as SMNVEV (reference sequence).

The genes are TRBV28 and TRBJ1-4, with D maybe TRBD1 (5 bases). Germline V CDR1 and CDR2: MDHEN, SYDVKM. Trimming cost V 8 bases and J 8 bases, with 30 bases left between them. There are 18 residues in the CDR3. CDR3 bases: TGTGCCAGCCAATATGAAAGACCGGGACTGGCGACGGACGAAAAACTGTTTTTT. It encodes CASQYERPGLATDEKLFF.

The chain uses TRBV5-1 and TRBJ2-1; 8 bases line up with TRBD2. The CDR3 is 17 amino acids. Germline loops: CDR1 SGHRS, CDR2 YFSETQ. The ends lost 0 bases at V and 8 bases at J; junction bases unmatched: 13. CDR3 region: CASSLGASGSRGDEQFF. CDR3 DNA: TGCGCCAGCAGCTTGGGGGCTAGCGGGTCGAGGGGCGATGAGCAGTTCTTC. Together with reference TRBV5-1 and TRBJ2-1, the CDR3 gives the full variable domain: KAGVTQTPRYLIKTRGQQVTLSCSPISGHRSVSWYQQTPGQGLQFLFEYFSETQRNKGNFPGRFSGRQFSNSRSEMNVSTLELGDSALYLCASSLGASGSRGDEQFFGPGTRLTVL.

The chain joins TRBV11-2 to TRBJ1-5; perhaps TRBD1 as D (6 bases). This CDR3 region has 14 residues. Germline assignment: CDR1 SGHAT and CDR2 FQNNGV. Trimming took off 5 bases at V and 1 base at J, with 9 bases between the two ends. The CDR3: CASSRTASNQPQHF. The DNA for the CDR3 is TGTGCCAGCAGCCGGACAGCCAGCAATCAGCCCCAGCATTTT.

Worth noting for this clone: Its ends do not fully match the called genes, so a read error is possible. This rearrangement joins TRBV5-6 to TRBJ1-2; maybe TRBD1 (5 bases). The CDR3 contains 15 residues. Per the germline V gene, CDR1 is SGHDT and CDR2 is YYEEEE. The CDR3 loop reads CASSLGMGPKYGYTF. CDR3 nucleotides: TGTGCCAGCAGCTTGGGAATGGGGCCTAAGTATGGCTACACCTTC.

The chain recombines TRBV5-4 with TRBJ2-3; D gene ambiguous. The CDR3 consists of 14 residues. V gave up 4 bases and J gave up 0 bases, with 9 bases separating them. CDR1 and CDR2 (germline): SGHNT, YYREEE (reference sequence). CDR3 sequence reads: CASSAGLSTDTQYF. The CDR3 DNA is TGTGCCAGCAGCGCTGGCTTGAGCACAGATACGCAGTATTTT.

The chain links TRBV18 to TRBJ2-7; TRBD1 aligns across 9 bases. The germline V gene encodes CDR1 KGHSH and CDR2 LQKENI. The CDR3 is made up of 14 amino acids. Unmatched junction bases numbered 4, after V lost 2 bases and J lost 5 bases. The CDR3 coding sequence is TGTGCCAGCTCACCAACAGGGGGCGCGAACGAGCAGTACTTC. The encoded protein is CASSPTGGANEQYF.

As to this clone: The sample carries other DNA sequences with the same CDR3. V gene TRBV4-2 combines with J gene TRBJ2-3; 8 nucleotides line up with TRBD2. Germline CDR1 and CDR2: LGHNA and YNFKEQ. V lost 0 bases and J lost 1; bases outside the gene matches: 3. CDR3 size: 16 residues. DNA of the CDR3: TGTGCCAGCAGCCAAGATCAAGCGGGGGGCACAGATACGCAGTATTTT. Amino acids: CASSQDQAGGTDTQYF.

CDR3 nucleotide sequence: TGTGCCAGCAGCGTAGACAAAAACACCATATATTTT. Translating gives CASSVDKNTIYF. The chain is built from TRBV9 and TRBJ1-3; D call uncertain. V was cut by 0 bases and J by 6 bases, with 4 bases left in between. The germline gives CDR1 SGDLS, CDR2 YYNGEE. This CDR3 spans 12 amino acids.

The V gene is TRBV7-9, the J gene TRBJ1-2; D not certain. This CDR3 is 13 amino acids long. V shed 5 bases and J shed 5 bases, with 12 bases lying between them. Germline-derived CDR1 and CDR2 are SEHNR and FQNEAQ (reference sequence). Written as DNA, the CDR3 is TGTGCCAGCAGCCCTGACACCAGTTATGGCTACACCTTC. It translates to CASSPDTSYGYTF.

This chain joins TRBV25-1 and TRBJ2-7; 10 bases map to TRBD1. The CDR3 extends over 14 amino acids. Germline V gives CDR1 MGHDK, CDR2 SYGVNS. The trim removed 5 bases at V and 5 bases at J, leaving 6 bases unmatched. CDR3 coding DNA: TGTGCCAGCAGTCGGACAGGGGGAAGGAACGAGCAGTACTTC. Residues: CASSRTGGRNEQYF.

The chain joins TRBV20-1 to TRBJ2-1, with D possibly being TRBD1 (6 bases). V shed 5 bases and J shed 12 bases, with 14 bases lying between them. The CDR3 length is 11 residues. Per germline, CDR1 DFQATT and CDR2 SNEGSKA (reference sequence). DNA of the CDR3: TGCAGTGCTCGACAGGCCCCGACGCAGTTCTTC. This encodes CSARQAPTQFF.

This clone turned up a few times. The V call is TRBV28, the J call TRBJ1-5, with 8 bases that match TRBD1. J was trimmed by 1 base and V by 3 bases; bases with no gene match: 2. This CDR3 is built from 15 residues. The germline CDR1 and CDR2 sequences are MDHEN and SYDVKM. CDR3 coding DNA: TGTGCCAGCAGTTTTGGGGACAGGAGCAATCAGCCCCAGCATTTT. Amino acid sequence: CASSFGDRSNQPQHF.

The CDR3 bases are TGTGCCAGCTCACCACGGGCAGGCACAGATACGCAGTATTTT. Encoded protein: CASSPRAGTDTQYF. V gene TRBV18 combines with J gene TRBJ2-3; the D is unclear. V was shortened by 1 base and J by 1 base, with 6 bases between the two germline ends. This CDR3 is 14 amino acids long. Germline CDR1 KGHSH, CDR2 LQKENI.

The chain links TRBV5-1 to TRBJ1-2; perhaps TRBD1 as D (5 bases). CDR1 and CDR2 from the germline V gene are SGHRS and YFSETQ. CDR3 length: 16 amino acids. The ends were cut back, 7 bases at V and 4 bases at J, with 23 bases in the middle. The chain's CDR3 is CASGYMPGLTSYGYTF. The CDR3 DNA sequence: TGCGCCAGCGGTTATATGCCGGGACTCACTAGCTATGGCTACACCTTC. Variable domain in full (rest from reference TRBV5-1 and TRBJ1-2): KAGVTQTPRYLIKTRGQQVTLSCSPISGHRSVSWYQQTPGQGLQFLFEYFSETQRNKGNFPGRFSGRQFSNSRSEMNVSTLELGDSALYLCASGYMPGLTSYGYTFGSGTRLTVV.

V and J are TRBV7-9 and TRBJ1-3, with D unresolved. Germline V lookup: CDR1 SEHNR, CDR2 FQNEAQ (reference sequence). The CDR3 sequence is 15 residues long. Trimming took off 2 bases at V and 0 bases at J, with 8 bases between the two ends. The CDR3 loop reads CASSLPGSSGNTIYF. Written as DNA, the CDR3 is TGTGCCAGCAGCTTACCAGGTTCCTCTGGAAACACCATATATTTT.

The genes are TRBV11-3 and TRBJ1-5; tentative D call: TRBD1 (6 bases). CDR1 is SGHNT and CDR2 is YENEEA in the germline V gene. Trimming pared 5 bases from V and 2 bases from J, leaving 10 bases between. The CDR3 is 14 residues long. The CDR3 sequence is CASSRSGGNQPQHF. The DNA for the CDR3 is TGTGCCAGCAGCCGATCAGGGGGCAATCAGCCCCAGCATTTT.

Concerning this clone itself: Other DNA sequences in the same sample also yield this CDR3. The chain recombines TRBV6-5 with TRBJ2-3; weak D call: TRBD1 (5 bases). Trimming stripped 0 bases from V and 2 bases from J, with 9 bases between. In germline, CDR1 is MNHEY, CDR2 SVGAGI. The CDR3 spans 15 residues. The CDR3 nucleotides are TGTGCCAGCAGTTACTCTGGACAAGTCACAGATACGCAGTATTTT. It codes for CASSYSGQVTDTQYF.

J is TRBJ2-3 and V is TRBV9, with D perhaps matching TRBD2 (6 bases). Deletions cut 0 bases from V and 3 bases from J, with 14 bases between. This CDR3 contains 16 residues. The V gene's germline CDR1 is SGDLS and CDR2 YYNGEE. The CDR3 nucleotides read TGTGCCAGCAGCGTAGGTCAGGTAGGGAGGACAGATACGCAGTATTTT. Translation gives CASSVGQVGRTDTQYF.